This TCR beta chain emerged from a study of T-cell memory formation after mild COVID-19. Overall study results and limits: Memory from before infection featured some responding clones, which suggests cross-reactive memory joined.

Germline CDR1 is SGHVS and CDR2 is FNYEAQ. The CDR3 runs to 13 residues. The V gene lost 7 bases and the J gene lost 8 bases, with 15 bases spanning the gap. Turning to this clonotype: Its antigen is still unknown.

TCRdb passed the 5' RACE reads through MiXCR, listing each CDR3 protein once. Found here are a few hundred thousand distinct CDR3 sequences, 20% to 25% of them singletons; the top ten hold approximately 22%. The sequence came from a man aged 18-30 years who had mild COVID-19 (a few samples of this study predate the infection). Cell type and time point are not known. The V gene is TRBV7-6, the J gene TRBJ2-1; D is possibly TRBD1 or TRBD2 (5 bases each). Sequences were obtained from PBMCs or a T cell subset sorted from them (not recorded which). CDR3 region: CASTPRGGHEQFF. The CDR3 nucleotides read TGTGCCAGCACTCCTCGTGGGGGTCATGAGCAGTTCTTC.